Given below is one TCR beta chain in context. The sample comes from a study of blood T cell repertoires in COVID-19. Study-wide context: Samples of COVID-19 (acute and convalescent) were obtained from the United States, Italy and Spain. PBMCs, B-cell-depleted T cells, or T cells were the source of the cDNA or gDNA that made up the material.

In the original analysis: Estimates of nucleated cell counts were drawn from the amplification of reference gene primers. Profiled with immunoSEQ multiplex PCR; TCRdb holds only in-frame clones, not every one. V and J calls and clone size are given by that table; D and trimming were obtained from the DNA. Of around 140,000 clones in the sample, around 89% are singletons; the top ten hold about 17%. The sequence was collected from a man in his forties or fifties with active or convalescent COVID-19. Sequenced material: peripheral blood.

The DNA of the CDR3 is TGTGCCAGCAGTGAGGCAGGGGGGACCTTTCAAGAGACCCAGTACTTC. As protein: CASSEAGGTFQETQYF. The rearrangement links TRBV2 to TRBJ2-5, with TRBD1 as a possible D gene (7 bases). CDR3 length: 16 residues. CDR1 is SNHLY, CDR2 FYNNEI, per germline. Trimming left V 3 bases short and J 2 bases short, with 16 bases between.